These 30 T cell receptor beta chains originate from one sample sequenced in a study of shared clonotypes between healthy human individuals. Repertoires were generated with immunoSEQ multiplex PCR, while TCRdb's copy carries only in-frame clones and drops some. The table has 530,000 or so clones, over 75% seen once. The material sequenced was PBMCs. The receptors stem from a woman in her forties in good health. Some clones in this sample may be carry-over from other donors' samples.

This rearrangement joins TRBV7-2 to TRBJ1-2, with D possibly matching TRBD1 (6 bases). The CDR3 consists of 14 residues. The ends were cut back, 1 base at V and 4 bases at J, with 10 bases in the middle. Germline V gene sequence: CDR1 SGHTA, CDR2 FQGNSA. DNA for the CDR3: TGTGCCAGCAGCTTAGTAACAGGGAGCTATGGCTACACCTTC. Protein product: CASSLVTGSYGYTF.

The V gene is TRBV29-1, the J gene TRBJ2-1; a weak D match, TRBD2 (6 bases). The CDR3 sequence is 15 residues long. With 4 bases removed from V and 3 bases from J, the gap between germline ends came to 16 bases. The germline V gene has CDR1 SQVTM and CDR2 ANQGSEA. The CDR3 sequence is CSVVSGEEGYNEQFF. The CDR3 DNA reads TGCAGCGTTGTTAGTGGGGAGGAGGGCTACAATGAGCAGTTCTTC.

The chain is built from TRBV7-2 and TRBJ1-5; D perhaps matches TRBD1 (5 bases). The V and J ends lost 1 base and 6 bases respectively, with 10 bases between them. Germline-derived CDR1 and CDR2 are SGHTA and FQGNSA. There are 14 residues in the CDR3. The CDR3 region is CASSLDSGVQPQHF. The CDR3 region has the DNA TGTGCCAGCAGCTTAGATTCGGGGGTTCAGCCCCAGCATTTT. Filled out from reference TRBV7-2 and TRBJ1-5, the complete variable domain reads GAGVSQSPSNKVTEKGKDVELRCDPISGHTALYWYRQSLGQGLEFLIYFQGNSAPDKSGLPSDRFSAERTGGSVSTLTIQRTQQEDSAVYLCASSLDSGVQPQHFGDGTRLSIL.

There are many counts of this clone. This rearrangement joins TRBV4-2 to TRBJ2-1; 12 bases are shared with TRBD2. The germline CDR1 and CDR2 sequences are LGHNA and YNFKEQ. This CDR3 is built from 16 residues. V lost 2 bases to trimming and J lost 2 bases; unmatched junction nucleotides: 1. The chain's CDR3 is CASSQLAGGTYNEQFF. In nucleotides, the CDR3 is TGTGCCAGCAGCCAACTAGCGGGAGGGACCTACAATGAGCAGTTCTTC.

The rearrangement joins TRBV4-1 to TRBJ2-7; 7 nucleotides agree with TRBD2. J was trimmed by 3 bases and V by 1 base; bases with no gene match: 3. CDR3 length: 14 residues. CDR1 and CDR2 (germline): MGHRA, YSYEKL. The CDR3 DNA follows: TGCGCCAGCAGCCAAGTCGCGGGAGTCTACGAGCAGTACTTC. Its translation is CASSQVAGVYEQYF.

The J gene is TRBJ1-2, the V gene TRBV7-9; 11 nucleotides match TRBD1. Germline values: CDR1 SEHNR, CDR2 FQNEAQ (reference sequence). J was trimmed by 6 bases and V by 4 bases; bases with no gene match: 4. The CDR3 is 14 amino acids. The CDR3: CASSSGQGAHGYTF. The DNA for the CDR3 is TGTGCCAGCAGCTCTGGACAGGGGGCTCATGGCTACACCTTC.

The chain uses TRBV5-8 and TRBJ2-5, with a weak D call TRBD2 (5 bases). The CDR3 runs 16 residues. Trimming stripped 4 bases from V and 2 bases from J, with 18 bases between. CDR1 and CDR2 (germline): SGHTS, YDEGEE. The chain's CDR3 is CASSRGSGDIQETQYF. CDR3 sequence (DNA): TGTGCCAGCAGCCGGGGTAGTGGAGACATACAAGAGACCCAGTACTTC.

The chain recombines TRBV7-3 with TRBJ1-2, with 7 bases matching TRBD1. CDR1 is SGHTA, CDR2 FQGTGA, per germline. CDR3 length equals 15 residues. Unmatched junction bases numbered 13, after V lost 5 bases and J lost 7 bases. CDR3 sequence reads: CASSGGDRVTSGYTF. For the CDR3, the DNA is TGTGCCAGCAGCGGGGGAGACAGGGTGACTTCTGGCTACACCTTC.

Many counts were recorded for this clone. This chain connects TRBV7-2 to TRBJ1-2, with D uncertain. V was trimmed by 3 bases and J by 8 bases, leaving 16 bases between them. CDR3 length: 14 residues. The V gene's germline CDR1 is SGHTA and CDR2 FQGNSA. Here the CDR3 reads CASSFRALRAGYTF. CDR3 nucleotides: TGTGCCAGCAGCTTCCGGGCCCTCCGGGCCGGCTACACCTTC. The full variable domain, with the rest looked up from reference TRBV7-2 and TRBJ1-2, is GAGVSQSPSNKVTEKGKDVELRCDPISGHTALYWYRQSLGQGLEFLIYFQGNSAPDKSGLPSDRFSAERTGGSVSTLTIQRTQQEDSAVYLCASSFRALRAGYTFGSGTRLTVV.

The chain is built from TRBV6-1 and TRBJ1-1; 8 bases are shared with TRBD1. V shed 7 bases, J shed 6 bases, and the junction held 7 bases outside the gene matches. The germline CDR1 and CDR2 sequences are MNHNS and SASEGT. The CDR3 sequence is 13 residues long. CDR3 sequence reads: CASTTGQGAEAFF. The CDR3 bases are TGTGCCAGCACCACTGGACAGGGCGCTGAAGCTTTCTTT.

CDR3 in amino acids: CASSDLRQGDRGYTF. The CDR3 DNA is TGTGCCAGCAGCGATCTCCGACAGGGAGATCGTGGCTACACCTTC. The genes are TRBV11-2 and TRBJ1-2, with 7 bases aligning to TRBD1. The V gene's germline CDR1 is SGHAT and CDR2 FQNNGV. The CDR3 length is 15 residues. The trim removed 5 bases at V and 7 bases at J, leaving 13 bases unmatched. Full variable domain (rest looked up from reference TRBV11-2 and TRBJ1-2): EAGVAQSPRYKIIEKRQSVAFWCNPISGHATLYWYQQILGQGPKLLIQFQNNGVVDDSQLPKDRFSAERLKGVDSTLKIQPAKLEDSAVYLCASSDLRQGDRGYTFGSGTRLTVV.

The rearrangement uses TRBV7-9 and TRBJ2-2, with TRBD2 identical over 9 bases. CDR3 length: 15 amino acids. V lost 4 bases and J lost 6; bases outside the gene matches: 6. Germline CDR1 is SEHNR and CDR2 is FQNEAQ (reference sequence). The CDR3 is CASSSGLAIPGELFF. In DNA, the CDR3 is TGTGCCAGCAGCTCGGGACTAGCAATCCCCGGGGAGCTGTTTTTT. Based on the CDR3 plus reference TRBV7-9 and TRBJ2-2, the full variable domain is DTGVSQNPRHKITKRGQNVTFRCDPISEHNRLYWYRQTLGQGPEFLTYFQNEAQLEKSRLLSDRFSAERPKGSFSTLEIQRTEQGDSAMYLCASSSGLAIPGELFFGEGSRLTVL.

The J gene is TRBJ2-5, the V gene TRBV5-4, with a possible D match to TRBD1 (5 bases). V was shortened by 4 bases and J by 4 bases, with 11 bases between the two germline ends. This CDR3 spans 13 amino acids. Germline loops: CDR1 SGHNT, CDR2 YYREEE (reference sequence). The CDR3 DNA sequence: TGTGCCAGCAGCCCCAGGGATTCAGAGACCCAGTACTTC. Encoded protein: CASSPRDSETQYF.

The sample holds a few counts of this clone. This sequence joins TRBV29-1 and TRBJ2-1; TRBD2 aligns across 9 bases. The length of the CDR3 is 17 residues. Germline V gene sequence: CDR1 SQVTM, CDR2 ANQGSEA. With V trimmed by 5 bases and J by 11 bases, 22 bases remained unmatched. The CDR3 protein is CSVTGGSGRTPDSQQFF. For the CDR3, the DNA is TGCAGCGTTACCGGGGGTAGCGGGAGAACTCCCGATTCCCAGCAGTTCTTC.

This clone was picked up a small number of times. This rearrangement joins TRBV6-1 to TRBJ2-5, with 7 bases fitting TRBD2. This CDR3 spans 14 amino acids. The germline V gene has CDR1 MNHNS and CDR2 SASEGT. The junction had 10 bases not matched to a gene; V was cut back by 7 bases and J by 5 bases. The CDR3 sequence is CASTVGRAGETQYF. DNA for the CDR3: TGTGCCAGCACAGTAGGGAGGGCCGGGGAGACCCAGTACTTC.

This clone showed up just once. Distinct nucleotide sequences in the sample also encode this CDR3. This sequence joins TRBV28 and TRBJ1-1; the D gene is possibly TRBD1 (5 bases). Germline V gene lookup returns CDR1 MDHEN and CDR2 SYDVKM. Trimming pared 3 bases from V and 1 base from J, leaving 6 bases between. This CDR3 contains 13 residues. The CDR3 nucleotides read TGTGCCAGCAGTTTGGGGCAGAACACTGAAGCTTTCTTT. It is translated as CASSLGQNTEAFF.

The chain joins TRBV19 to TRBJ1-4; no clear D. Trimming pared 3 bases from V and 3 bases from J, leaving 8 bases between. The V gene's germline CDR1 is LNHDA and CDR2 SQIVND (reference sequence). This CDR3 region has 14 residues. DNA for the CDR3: TGTGCCAGTAGTATCGGGCAGGCTAATGAAAAACTGTTTTTT. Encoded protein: CASSIGQANEKLFF.

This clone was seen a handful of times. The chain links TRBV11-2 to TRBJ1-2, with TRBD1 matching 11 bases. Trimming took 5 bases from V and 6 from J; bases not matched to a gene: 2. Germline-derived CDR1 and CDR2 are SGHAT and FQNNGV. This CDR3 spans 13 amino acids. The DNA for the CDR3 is TGTGCCAGCAGCCTGGACAGGGGGCATGGCTACACCTTC. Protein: CASSLDRGHGYTF.

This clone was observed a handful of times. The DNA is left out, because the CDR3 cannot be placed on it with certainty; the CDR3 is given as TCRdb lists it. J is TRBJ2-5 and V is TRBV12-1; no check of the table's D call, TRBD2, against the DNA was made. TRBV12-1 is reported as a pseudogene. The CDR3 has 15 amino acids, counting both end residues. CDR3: CASSFGSGSQETQYF.

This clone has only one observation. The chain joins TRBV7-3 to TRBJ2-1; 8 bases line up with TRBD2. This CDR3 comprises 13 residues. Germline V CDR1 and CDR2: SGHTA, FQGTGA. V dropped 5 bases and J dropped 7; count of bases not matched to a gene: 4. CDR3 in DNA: TGTGCCAGCAGCCTCAGCGGGAGTAATGAGCAGTTCTTC. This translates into CASSLSGSNEQFF.

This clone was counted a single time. CDR3 nucleotides: TGCGCCAGCAGCCCCCAGAGGGAGGGGGCGAGTACAGATACGCAGTATTTT. Encoded protein: CASSPQREGASTDTQYF. V gene TRBV5-1 combines with J gene TRBJ2-3; D might be TRBD1 or TRBD2, each matching 7 bases. The CDR3 sequence is 17 residues long. Germline V lookup: CDR1 SGHRS, CDR2 YFSETQ. Trimming left V 4 bases short and J 3 bases short, with 21 bases between.

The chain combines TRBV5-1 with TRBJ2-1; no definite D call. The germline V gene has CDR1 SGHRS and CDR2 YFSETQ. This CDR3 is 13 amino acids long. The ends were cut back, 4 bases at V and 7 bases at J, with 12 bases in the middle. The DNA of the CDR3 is TGCGCCAGCAGCAACGCCCCGCGTAATGAGCAGTTCTTC. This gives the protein CASSNAPRNEQFF.

In DNA, the CDR3 is TGTGCCAGCAGCTTAGCCGGGGGGGGCGCGGGCACAGATACGCAGTATTTT. Protein sequence: CASSLAGGGAGTDTQYF. This sequence joins TRBV7-8 and TRBJ2-3, with 8 bases that match TRBD2. V trimming: 0 bases; J trimming: 1 base; junction bases outside the gene matches: 6. Germline V gives CDR1 SGHVS, CDR2 FQNEAQ. The CDR3 has 17 residues.

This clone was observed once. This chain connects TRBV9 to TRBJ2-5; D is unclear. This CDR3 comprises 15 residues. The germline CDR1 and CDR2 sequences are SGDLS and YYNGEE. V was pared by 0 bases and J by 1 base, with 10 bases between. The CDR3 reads CASSVDPSFQETQYF. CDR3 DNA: TGTGCCAGCAGCGTAGACCCAAGTTTCCAAGAGACCCAGTACTTC.

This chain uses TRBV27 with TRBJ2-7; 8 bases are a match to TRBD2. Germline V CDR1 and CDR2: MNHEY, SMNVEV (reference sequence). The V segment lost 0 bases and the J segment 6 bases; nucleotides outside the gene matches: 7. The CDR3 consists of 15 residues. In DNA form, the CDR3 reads TGTGCCAGCAGTTTATCGGGACTAGGAGTATCCGAGCAGTACTTC. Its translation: CASSLSGLGVSEQYF.

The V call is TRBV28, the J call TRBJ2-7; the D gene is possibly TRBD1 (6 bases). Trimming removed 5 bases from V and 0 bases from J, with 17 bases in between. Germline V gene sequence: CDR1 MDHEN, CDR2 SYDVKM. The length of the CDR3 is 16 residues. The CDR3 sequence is CASSLNRLGGSYEQYF. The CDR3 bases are TGTGCCAGCAGTCTAAACCGTCTAGGGGGCTCCTACGAGCAGTACTTC.

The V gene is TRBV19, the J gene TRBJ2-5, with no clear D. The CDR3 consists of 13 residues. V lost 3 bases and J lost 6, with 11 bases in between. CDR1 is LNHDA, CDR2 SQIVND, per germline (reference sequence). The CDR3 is CASSMLVRQTQYF. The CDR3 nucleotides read TGTGCCAGTAGTATGCTTGTGAGACAGACCCAGTACTTC.

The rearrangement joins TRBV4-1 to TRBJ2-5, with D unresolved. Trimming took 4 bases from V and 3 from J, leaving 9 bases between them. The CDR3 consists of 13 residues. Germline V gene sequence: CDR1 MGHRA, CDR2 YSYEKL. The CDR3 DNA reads TGCGCCAGCAGCCCGGGCCACAAAGAGACCCAGTACTTC. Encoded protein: CASSPGHKETQYF.

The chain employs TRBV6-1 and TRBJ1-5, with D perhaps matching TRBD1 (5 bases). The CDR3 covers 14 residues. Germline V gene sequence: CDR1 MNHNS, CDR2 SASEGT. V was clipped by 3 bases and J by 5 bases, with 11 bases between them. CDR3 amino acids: CASSEGPGYQPQHF. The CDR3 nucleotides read TGTGCCAGCAGTGAGGGGCCAGGCTATCAGCCCCAGCATTTT.

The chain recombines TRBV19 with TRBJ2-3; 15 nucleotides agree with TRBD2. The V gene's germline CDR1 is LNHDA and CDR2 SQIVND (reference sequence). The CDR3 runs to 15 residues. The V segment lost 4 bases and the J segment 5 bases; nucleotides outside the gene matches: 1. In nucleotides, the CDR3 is TGTGCCAGTAGTAAGGGACTAGCGGGAGGAGATACGCAGTATTTT. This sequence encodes CASSKGLAGGDTQYF. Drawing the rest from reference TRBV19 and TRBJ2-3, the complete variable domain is DGGITQSPKYLFRKEGQNVTLSCEQNLNHDAMYWYRQDPGQGLRLIYYSQIVNDFQKGDIAEGYSVSREKKESFPLTVTSAQKNPTAFYLCASSKGLAGGDTQYFGPGTRLTVL.